This is a list of T cell receptor beta chains from one sample in a study of T cell responses to AZD1222 COVID-19 vaccine. Repertoires were generated with immunoSEQ multiplex PCR, while TCRdb's copy carries only in-frame clones and drops some. The profile covers approximately 110,000 clones, with roughly 84% appearing a single time and 0.95% to 1.5% taken by the ten largest. Sequencing was performed on peripheral blood, taken on day 0 of AZD1222 vaccination. The source is an adult in good health. Both conserved end residues are part of each CDR3. Fields, in order: V gene, clone size, D gene, J gene, CDR3 DNA, CDR3 protein. The D gene is left open where the match is weak. Only some rows state a clone size, as once, few, many or a class for expanded clones.

>TRBV2|NA|NA|TRBJ1-1
TGTGCCAGCAGTGCGCGGTACGAAGCTTTCTTT
CASSARYEAFF
>TRBV3-1/TRBV3-2|NA|NA|TRBJ1-6
TGTGCCAGCAGCCAAGTAGGAGGGGGAAATTCACCCCTCCACTTT
CASSQVGGGNSPLHF
>TRBV27|few|TRBD1|TRBJ1-5
TGTGCCAGCAGGTCACAGGGGAATAGGCAGCCCCAGCATTTT
CASRSQGNRQPQHF
>TRBV7-9|NA|NA|TRBJ1-1
TGTGCCAGCAGCTTAGTCCAGGGGTCGTACACTGAAGCTTTCTTT
CASSLVQGSYTEAFF
>TRBV3-1/TRBV3-2|NA|NA|TRBJ1-1
TGTGCCAGCAGCCATTTGACAGACCCCTACATGAACACTGAAGCTTTCTTT
CASSHLTDPYMNTEAFF
>TRBV29-1|few|TRBD1|TRBJ2-7
TGCAGCGTGCGACCAGGGGGTAACACCTACGAGCAGTACTTC
CSVRPGGNTYEQYF
>TRBV29-1|NA|NA|TRBJ2-7
TGCAGCGTTGATAAGGGGGGCCTGGGTTACGAGCAGTACTTC
CSVDKGGLGYEQYF
>TRBV19|NA|NA|TRBJ2-1
TGTGCCAGTAGTATAGTGTCAGGCGAGCAGTTCTTC
CASSIVSGEQFF
>TRBV4-1|NA|NA|TRBJ2-1
TGCGCCAGCAGCCAACGGGACAACTCCTACAATGAGCAGTTCTTC
CASSQRDNSYNEQFF
>TRBV19|NA|NA|TRBJ2-3
TGTGCCAGCCGCCAAACTAGCACAGATACGCAGTATTTT
CASRQTSTDTQYF
>TRBV6-2/TRBV6-3|NA|NA|TRBJ1-2
TGTGCCAGCAGCGTGGGAGGCCCTGGTTATGGCTACACCTTC
CASSVGGPGYGYTF
>TRBV3-1/TRBV3-2|NA|NA|TRBJ2-5
TGTGCCAGCAGCCAATCTGGACGGATCCAAGAGACCCAGTACTTC
CASSQSGRIQETQYF
>TRBV12-3/TRBV12-4|once|NA|TRBJ1-6
TGTACCTGGACCTCACCCCTCCACTTT
CTWTSPLHF
>TRBV6-2/TRBV6-3|NA|NA|TRBJ2-3
TGTGCCAGCAGTTACGTCTCCTCAGAGGAGTATTTT
CASSYVSSEEYF
>TRBV7-9|NA|NA|TRBJ1-3
TGTGCCAGCAGCTTAGTGAGTGGAAACACCATATATTTT
CASSLVSGNTIYF
>TRBV6-6|once|NA|TRBJ1-5
TGTGCCAGCAGTGACCCCCCCAGTCAGCCCCAGCATTTT
CASSDPPSQPQHF
>TRBV4-3|NA|NA|TRBJ2-2
TGCGCCAGCAGCCAAGATTCCCTGGGTTCGACCGGGGAGCTGTTTTTT
CASSQDSLGSTGELFF
>TRBV4-1|NA|TRBD2|TRBJ2-3
TGCGCCAGCAGCCAAGGGTCACTAGCGGCCGGCACAGATACGCAGTATTTT
CASSQGSLAAGTDTQYF
>TRBV10-3|NA|NA|TRBJ2-7
TGTGCCATCAGTGAGTCGGGGGGGCACACACCGCAGTACTTC
CAISESGGHTPQYF
>TRBV6-2/TRBV6-3|once|TRBD1|TRBJ1-1
TGTGCCAGCAGTTACGAGTTCGGGACAGGGGGCCTCGGGGAAGCTTTCTTT
CASSYEFGTGGLGEAFF
>TRBV15|NA|NA|TRBJ1-1
TGTGCCACCAGCAGCCCCAGGGTAGAGAACACTGAAGCTTTCTTT
CATSSPRVENTEAFF
>TRBV18|NA|NA|TRBJ1-5
TGTGCCAGCTTGTACAGGGCTAACAATCAGCCCCAGCATTTT
CASLYRANNQPQHF
>TRBV20-1|NA|NA|TRBJ2-3
TGCAGTGCTAGTTGGCCTGTTAGCACAGATACGCAGTATTTT
CSASWPVSTDTQYF
>TRBV5-1|NA|TRBD2|TRBJ2-1
TGCGCCAGCAGCCAAAAGGGACTAGCGGGGGGCTTCTCCTACAATGAGCAGTTCTTC
CASSQKGLAGGFSYNEQFF
>TRBV19|NA|NA|TRBJ2-1
TGTGCCAGTACGGCGGGGGACATTTCCTACAATGAGCAGTTCTTC
CASTAGDISYNEQFF
>TRBV11-2|NA|NA|TRBJ2-2
TGTGCCAGCAGCCACCTTAAAACTAACAGTCGCACCGGGGAGCTGTTTTTT
CASSHLKTNSRTGELFF
>TRBV2|NA|NA|TRBJ2-2
TGTGCCAGCAGTCGAGAGCAACAGAACACCGGGGAGCTGTTTTTT
CASSREQQNTGELFF
>TRBV5-6|NA|NA|TRBJ2-5
TGTGCCAGCAGCTTCGCCAGCTCTAGTCAAGAGACCCAGTACTTC
CASSFASSSQETQYF
>TRBV6-5|NA|NA|TRBJ1-1
TGTGCCAGCAGTTACTCGGCAGGGCGGACTGAAGCTTTCTTT
CASSYSAGRTEAFF
>TRBV5-1|NA|NA|TRBJ1-5
TGCGCCAGCAGCTTGACCCCGACAGGCAGCCAGCCCCAGCATTTT
CASSLTPTGSQPQHF
>TRBV3-1/TRBV3-2|NA|NA|TRBJ2-7
TGTGCCAGCAGCCAAAACTCAGTCTCCTACGAGCAGTACTTC
CASSQNSVSYEQYF
>TRBV3-1/TRBV3-2|NA|TRBD2|TRBJ2-1
TGTGCCAGCAGCTCTCTTAGCGGGGGGGCCTATGAGCAGTTCTTC
CASSSLSGGAYEQFF
>TRBV7-2|NA|NA|TRBJ1-1
TGTGCCAGCACCACAGGGTTCACTGAAGCTTTCTTT
CASTTGFTEAFF
>TRBV27|NA|NA|TRBJ2-7
TGTGCCAGCAGTTCGCCCGGGTCAGGGGCCTCCTACGAGCAGTACTTC
CASSSPGSGASYEQYF
>TRBV20-1|NA|NA|TRBJ1-2
TGCAGTATGCCGAGCGCGTATGGCTACACCTTC
CSMPSAYGYTF
>TRBV5-6|NA|NA|TRBJ1-5
TGTGCCAGCAGCCTTGTCTCGGGGAGTCAGCCCCAGCATTTT
CASSLVSGSQPQHF
>TRBV4-2|NA|NA|TRBJ2-2
TGTGCCAGCAGGGTAGGGGGCACCGGGGAGCTGTTTTTT
CASRVGGTGELFF
>TRBV2|NA|NA|TRBJ1-5
TGTGCCAGCAGTGCCAGGGGAGTCAATCAGCCCCAGCATTTT
CASSARGVNQPQHF
>TRBV19|NA|TRBD1|TRBJ1-2
TGTGCCAGTAGTATAGACACAGGGGCAGGTGATGGCTACACCTTC
CASSIDTGAGDGYTF
>TRBV12-3/TRBV12-4|NA|TRBD1|TRBJ2-7
TGTGCCAGCAGGACAGGGATGGTCTACGAGCAGTACTTC
CASRTGMVYEQYF
>TRBV11-2|NA|NA|TRBJ2-7
TGTGCCAGCAGCTCCCCGAGGCGCGCCTACGAGCAGTACTTC
CASSSPRRAYEQYF